Below are 14 T cell receptor beta chains sequenced from a single sample in a study of Graves' ophthalmopathy and Graves' hyperthyroidism. Amplification from RNA transcripts yielded the TCR beta CDR3 regions. Following a first-round RT-PCR that used HTBI primers, a second-round multiplex PCR was carried out. Via MiXCR, TCRdb re-called the multiplex PCR reads, giving one row per CDR3 protein. The sample carries some 1.1 million distinct CDR3 sequences, roughly two fifths recorded once. Sequenced sample: peripheral blood or thyroid tissue (not recorded which). The receptors come from an adult man with Graves' hyperthyroidism.

V is TRBV24-1 and J is TRBJ1-2; no clear D. Per the germline V gene, CDR1 is KGHDR and CDR2 is SFDVKD. The CDR3 sequence is 10 residues long. The CDR3 region is CATANYGYTF. For the CDR3, the DNA is TGTGCTACCGCTAACTATGGCTACACCTTC.

The rearrangement uses TRBV15 and TRBJ1-2; 7 bases align to TRBD1. J lost 2 bases, V lost 2 bases, and 5 bases had no gene match. The CDR3 sequence is 15 residues long. The germline CDR1 and CDR2 sequences are LNHNV and YYDKDF (reference sequence). CDR3 coding DNA: TGTGCCACCAGCAGATCCACAGGGGCGAACTATGGCTACACCTTC. It encodes CATSRSTGANYGYTF.

This chain joins TRBV7-2 and TRBJ1-1; D is possibly TRBD1 (5 bases). Trimming left V 0 bases short and J 5 bases short, with 16 bases between. The CDR3 runs 16 residues. CDR1 is SGHTA and CDR2 is FQGNSA in the germline V gene. The CDR3 sequence is CASSLAFARARTEAFF. CDR3 bases: TGTGCCAGCAGCTTAGCGTTTGCCAGGGCGAGGACTGAAGCTTTCTTT.

This clonotype was detected a few times. This chain connects TRBV9 to TRBJ1-2, with D possibly being TRBD1 (6 bases). The CDR3 covers 14 residues. V was shortened by 4 bases and J by 8 bases, with 18 bases between the two germline ends. In germline, CDR1 is SGDLS, CDR2 YYNGEE. CDR3 protein: CASSLGGAFFGYTF. The CDR3 DNA reads as TGTGCCAGCAGCTTGGGGGGGGCGTTCTTCGGCTACACCTTC.

With respect to this clonotype: A much larger clonotype is one base distant, so this may be a read error. The conserved phenylalanine or tryptophan normally closing the CDR3 is absent here, so this likely arose from a read error. The chain joins TRBV10-3 to TRBJ1-2; 10 bases match TRBD1. CDR1 ENHRY and CDR2 SYGVKD come from the germline V gene. The CDR3 extends over 16 amino acids. The trim removed 0 bases at V and 1 base at J, leaving 2 bases unmatched. The CDR3 DNA follows: TGTGCCATCAGTGAGTCAGGGACAGGGGTTAACTATGGCTACACCCTC. Translating it yields CAISESGTGVNYGYTL.

V and J are TRBV25-1 and TRBJ2-7, with 7 bases matching TRBD1. V was clipped by 8 bases and J by 6 bases; unmatched bases: 13. This CDR3 has 14 amino acids. Germline CDR1 and CDR2: MGHDK and SYGVNS. The CDR3 DNA reads as TGTGCCAGCTCTTACGTGACAGGGCCAGCCGAGCAGTACTTC. Its protein is CASSYVTGPAEQYF.

The V and J genes are TRBV4-1 and TRBJ1-2; no definite D call. Germline lookup yields CDR1 MGHRA and CDR2 YSYEKL. The CDR3 covers 15 residues. Deletions cut 0 bases from V and 8 bases from J, with 16 bases between. This CDR3 is CASSQDQTNYGGYTF. The DNA for the CDR3 is TGCGCCAGCAGCCAAGATCAGACTAATTACGGGGGCTACACCTTC.

The rearrangement joins TRBV7-2 to TRBJ2-7; the D is unclear. Germline V gene lookup returns CDR1 SGHTA and CDR2 FQGNSA. This CDR3 is built from 11 residues. V shed 1 base and J shed 6 bases, with 4 bases lying between them. CDR3 sequence (DNA): TGTACCAGCAGCTTAGGACTCGAGCAGTACTTC. It translates to CTSSLGLEQYF.

The chain employs TRBV29-1 and TRBJ2-5; the match to TRBD2 covers 11 bases. This CDR3 has 15 amino acids. Per germline, CDR1 SQVTM and CDR2 ANQGSEA. The trim removed 4 bases at V and 5 bases at J, leaving 9 bases unmatched. The CDR3 nucleotides read TGCAGCGTTGCCAGCTCCCCTAGCGGGAGGGAGACCCAGTACTTC. Its protein product is CSVASSPSGRETQYF. Full variable domain (rest looked up from reference TRBV29-1 and TRBJ2-5): SAVISQKPSRDICQRGTSLTIQCQVDSQVTMMFWYRQQPGQSLTLIATANQGSEATYESGFVIDKFPISRPNLTFSTLTVSNMSPEDSSIYLCSVASSPSGRETQYFGPGTRLLVL.

This clonotype came up many times. This chain's CDR3 is CASFSMGSGANVLTF. DNA for the CDR3: TGTGCCAGTTTCTCTATGGGCTCTGGGGCCAACGTCCTGACTTTC. The chain couples TRBV19 to TRBJ2-6, with D unclear. From germline, CDR1 is LNHDA and CDR2 SQIVND (reference sequence). CDR3 size: 15 residues. Trimming took 8 bases from V and 0 from J, leaving 11 bases between them.

This clonotype was observed a handful of times. The chain employs TRBV4-3 and TRBJ2-7; the match to TRBD1 covers 12 bases. CDR1 LGHNA and CDR2 YSLEER come from the germline V gene. Trimming at V came to 7 bases and at J to 2 bases, leaving 6 bases not matched to a gene. CDR3 length: 15 amino acids. CDR3 coding DNA: TGCGCCAGCAAAGTGGGGACAGGGGGCGCCTACGAGCAGTACTTC. This encodes CASKVGTGGAYEQYF.

This clonotype was recorded at least ten times. The gene calls are TRBV20-1 and TRBJ2-5, with TRBD2 identical over 11 bases. The CDR3 has 18 residues. The germline CDR1 and CDR2 sequences are DFQATT and SNEGSKA (reference sequence). Trimming at V came to 1 base and at J to 4 bases, leaving 14 bases not matched to a gene. The CDR3, as DNA: TGCAGTGCTAGAGCTACAGGGAGCACTAGCGGGAGTGGAGAGACCCAGTACTTC. Its protein is CSARATGSTSGSGETQYF.

As concerns this clonotype: Since a much larger clone is just one base distant, this may be a read error. The V call is TRBV19, the J call TRBJ1-1; 8 nucleotides agree with TRBD1. The CDR3 totals 16 residues. Per the germline V gene, CDR1 is LNHDA and CDR2 is SQIVND (reference sequence). Trimming cost V 11 bases and J 2 bases; bases outside gene matches: 16. The CDR3 is CAGTNPQGAANTEAFF. The CDR3 nucleotides are TGTGCCGGTACCAACCCTCAGGGGGCCGCCAACACTGAAGCTTTCTTT.

This clonotype came up a few times. The rearrangement uses TRBV27 and TRBJ2-1; the match to TRBD2 covers 8 bases. CDR3 size: 12 residues. The trim removed 3 bases at V and 13 bases at J, leaving 5 bases unmatched. Germline V gene data show CDR1 as MNHEY and CDR2 as SMNVEV (reference sequence). Written as DNA, the CDR3 is TGTGCCAGCAGTTTGGAGGGGACTAGACAGTTCTTC. It is translated as CASSLEGTRQFF.